This TCR beta chain was sequenced during a study of cytomegalovirus exposure and HLA in healthy donors. Across the study: In an earlier analysis, around 120 million unique TCR beta sequences were found from about 180 million T cells. Study findings and constraints: Despite most TCR sequences being rare, some public TCRs occurred in many donors. A list of 150 or so TCR beta chains associated with cytomegalovirus was given.

Looked up from germline, CDR1 is SEHNR and CDR2 is FQNEAQ (reference sequence). V lost 0 bases, J lost 9 bases, and 8 bases lay in between. The CDR3 runs 12 residues. A remark on this clone: Its antigen remains unidentified.

Primers: 60 Vbeta forward and 13 Jbeta reverse. Assay: immunoSEQ multiplex PCR; the TCRdb copy retains only in-frame clones and omits some. The table has 130,000 to 150,000 clones, around 77% seen once. Sequenced input: PBMCs. The sequence was obtained from a man aged 25-40 years in good health and CMV-seronegative. V gene TRBV7-9 combines with J gene TRBJ2-5; TRBD1 might be the D (6 bases). This chain's CDR3 is CASSLAQGAQYF. Written as DNA, the CDR3 is TGTGCCAGCAGCTTAGCACAGGGAGCCCAGTACTTC.